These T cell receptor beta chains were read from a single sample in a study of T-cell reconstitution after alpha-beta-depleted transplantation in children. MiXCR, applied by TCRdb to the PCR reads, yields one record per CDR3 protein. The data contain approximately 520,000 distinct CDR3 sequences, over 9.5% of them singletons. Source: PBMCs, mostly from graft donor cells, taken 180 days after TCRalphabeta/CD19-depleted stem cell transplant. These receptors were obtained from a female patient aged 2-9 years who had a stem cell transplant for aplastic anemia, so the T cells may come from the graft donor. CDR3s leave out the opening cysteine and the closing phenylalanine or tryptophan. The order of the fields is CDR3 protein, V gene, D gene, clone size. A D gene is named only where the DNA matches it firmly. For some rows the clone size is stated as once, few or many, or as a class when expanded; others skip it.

cdr3_aa: ASSLEGVGREQPQH
v_call: TRBV5-1
d_call: NA
clone_size: NA

cdr3_aa: ASSLWGTPGELF
v_call: TRBV5-1
d_call: NA
clone_size: few

cdr3_aa: ASSPRQNWDSYYGYT
v_call: TRBV18
d_call: TRBD1
clone_size: few

cdr3_aa: ASSLSGIVRSYNEQF
v_call: TRBV6-5
d_call: NA
clone_size: NA

cdr3_aa: ASSLAGASVYNEQF
v_call: TRBV5-1
d_call: NA
clone_size: few

cdr3_aa: SAREGSVKNIQY
v_call: TRBV20-1
d_call: NA
clone_size: many

cdr3_aa: ASSEFQRLARDNEQF
v_call: TRBV25-1
d_call: TRBD2
clone_size: few

cdr3_aa: ASTLPQTSGGTGINEQF
v_call: TRBV12-3/TRBV12-4
d_call: TRBD2
clone_size: NA

cdr3_aa: ASSLRFGTGYQPQH
v_call: TRBV5-6
d_call: TRBD1
clone_size: NA

cdr3_aa: SALKQGRELF
v_call: TRBV20-1
d_call: TRBD1
clone_size: NA

cdr3_aa: ASSSQGKRF
v_call: TRBV7-9
d_call: NA
clone_size: many

cdr3_aa: SVGRKEKLF
v_call: TRBV29-1
d_call: NA
clone_size: NA

cdr3_aa: ASSLTRTGGEQY
v_call: TRBV7-3
d_call: TRBD1
clone_size: NA

cdr3_aa: ASSFSRTSYNEQF
v_call: TRBV7-2
d_call: TRBD2
clone_size: NA